What follows are 23 T cell receptor beta chains derived from one specimen sequenced in a study of cytomegalovirus exposure and HLA in healthy donors. Data came from immunoSEQ multiplex PCR; TCRdb stores just in-frame clones and leaves some out. The table lists roughly 120,000 clones, more than 70% of them singletons. Sequenced input: PBMCs. These receptors originate from a man between 18 and 29 years old in good health and CMV-seronegative.

J is TRBJ2-1 and V is TRBV4-2; TRBD2 agrees at 10 bases. V lost 4 bases to trimming and J lost 3 bases; unmatched junction nucleotides: 6. CDR3 size: 16 residues. CDR1 and CDR2 from the germline V gene are LGHNA and YNFKEQ. The CDR3, as DNA: TGTGCCAGCAGCCTTGGGACTAGCGACAACTACAATGAGCAGTTCTTC. This codes for CASSLGTSDNYNEQFF.

DNA of the CDR3: TGTGCCAGCAGCTCGGGGGTAAGGCAGAACACCGGGGAGCTGTTTTTT. It translates to CASSSGVRQNTGELFF. The chain links TRBV5-4 to TRBJ2-2, with D maybe TRBD2 (6 bases). The length of the CDR3 is 16 residues. CDR1 is SGHNT and CDR2 is YYREEE in the germline V gene (reference sequence). V shed 3 bases and J shed 1 base, with 13 bases lying between them.

The gene calls are TRBV6-1 and TRBJ2-7; D remains unclear. The CDR3 runs 14 residues. Germline assignment: CDR1 MNHNS and CDR2 SASEGT. Trimming removed 7 bases from V and 0 bases from J, with 13 bases in between. CDR3 nucleotide sequence: TGTGCCAGCAACCTAATTGTATCCTCCTACGAGCAGTACTTC. Translated, it gives CASNLIVSSYEQYF.

The chain uses TRBV4-2 and TRBJ2-3; no firm D call. The CDR3 spans 15 residues. The germline V gene encodes CDR1 LGHNA and CDR2 YNFKEQ. V was pared by 1 base and J by 6 bases, with 14 bases between. CDR3 protein: CASSQVGQAWDTQYF. Here the CDR3 DNA reads TGTGCCAGCAGCCAAGTTGGTCAAGCTTGGGATACGCAGTATTTT.

The gene calls are TRBV13 and TRBJ2-1; D is undetermined. V was pared by 3 bases and J by 6 bases, with 12 bases between. CDR1 and CDR2 (germline): PRHDT, FYEKMQ (reference sequence). CDR3 size: 14 residues. The CDR3 sequence is CASSFRQESNEQFF. CDR3 DNA sequence: TGTGCCAGCAGCTTTCGACAAGAGAGCAATGAGCAGTTCTTC.

The V gene is TRBV19, the J gene TRBJ1-1, with 8 nucleotides matching TRBD1. After removal of 7 bases from V and 2 bases from J, the junction contained 3 bases not matched to a gene. Germline loops: CDR1 LNHDA, CDR2 SQIVND (reference sequence). This CDR3 spans 13 amino acids. CDR3 residues: CASIGTGNTEAFF. The CDR3 bases are TGTGCCAGTATCGGGACAGGAAACACTGAAGCTTTCTTT.

This chain uses TRBV11-3 with TRBJ2-4; TRBD1 might be the D (7 bases). The V end lost 2 bases, the J end lost 8 bases, and 10 bases lay between the germline ends. The CDR3 runs 13 residues. Germline V gives CDR1 SGHNT, CDR2 YENEEA. The CDR3, as DNA: TGTGCCAGCAGCTTACAGGGGGGTTACATTCAGTACTTC. Translation gives CASSLQGGYIQYF.

The gene calls are TRBV18 and TRBJ2-7; 8 positions match TRBD1. CDR3 size: 13 residues. V shed 3 bases and J 4 bases; nucleotides not matched to a gene: 2. From germline, CDR1 is KGHSH and CDR2 LQKENI. CDR3 protein: CASSPQGAYEQYF. The CDR3 DNA follows: TGTGCCAGCTCACCCCAGGGGGCATACGAGCAGTACTTC.

This chain connects TRBV30 to TRBJ1-2; D is uncertain. CDR3 length equals 10 residues. Trimming left V 8 bases short and J 6 bases short, with 10 bases between. Germline values: CDR1 GTSNPN, CDR2 SVGIG (reference sequence). The CDR3 nucleotides read TGTGCCATCCCCCTTAATGGCTACACCTTC. Residues: CAIPLNGYTF.

The chain links TRBV5-1 to TRBJ1-1, with a possible D match to TRBD1 (5 bases). The CDR3 covers 16 residues. Germline assignment: CDR1 SGHRS and CDR2 YFSETQ. Trimming removed 0 bases from V and 0 bases from J, with 12 bases in between. CDR3 in amino acids: CASSLGLGTLNTEAFF. CDR3 sequence (DNA): TGCGCCAGCAGCTTGGGCTTGGGGACTTTGAACACTGAAGCTTTCTTT.

This chain joins TRBV5-1 and TRBJ2-1; 8 positions match TRBD2. Trimming at V came to 4 bases and at J to 8 bases, leaving 2 bases not matched to a gene. Germline V CDR1 and CDR2: SGHRS, YFSETQ. The CDR3 consists of 12 residues. The CDR3 DNA reads as TGCGCCAGCAGCCCGGGGGGGGATGAGCAGTTCTTC. Protein sequence: CASSPGGDEQFF.

This clone was counted a single time. The chain combines TRBV7-6 with TRBJ1-3; D is possibly TRBD1 (5 bases). CDR3 size: 17 residues. The germline V gene has CDR1 SGHVS and CDR2 FNYEAQ. The V end lost 2 bases, the J end lost 0 bases, and 14 bases lay between the germline ends. In nucleotides, the CDR3 is TGTGCCAGCAGCTTAACTCCAGGGTTCGACTCTGGAAACACCATATATTTT. This gives the protein CASSLTPGFDSGNTIYF.

DNA for the CDR3: TGCGCCAGCAGCTTGGCCCTTGGCACAGATACGCAGTATTTT. This encodes CASSLALGTDTQYF. The V gene is TRBV5-1, the J gene TRBJ2-3; no firm D call. CDR3 length equals 14 residues. The germline V gene encodes CDR1 SGHRS and CDR2 YFSETQ. Trimming took 0 bases from V and 1 from J, leaving 6 bases between them.

The chain is built from TRBV2 and TRBJ1-3; D ambiguous. The CDR3 extends over 15 amino acids. Germline V gene lookup returns CDR1 SNHLY and CDR2 FYNNEI. Trimming pared 5 bases from V and 4 bases from J, leaving 15 bases between. The CDR3 loop is CASSPFRSGGNTIYF. The CDR3 region has the DNA TGTGCCAGCAGTCCATTCAGGTCGGGGGGAAACACCATATATTTT. Filled out from reference TRBV2 and TRBJ1-3, the complete variable domain reads EPEVTQTPSHQVTQMGQEVILRCVPISNHLYFYWYRQILGQKVEFLVSFYNNEISEKSEIFDDQFSVERPDGSNFTLKIRSTKLEDSAMYFCASSPFRSGGNTIYFGEGSWLTVV.

This chain connects TRBV6-5 to TRBJ2-1, with D unresolved. Trimming removed 6 bases from V and 5 bases from J, with 17 bases in between. CDR1 is MNHEY and CDR2 is SVGAGI in the germline V gene. This CDR3 region has 15 residues. The CDR3 reads CASSPESSANNEQFF. CDR3 coding DNA: TGTGCCAGCAGCCCTGAATCGAGTGCTAACAATGAGCAGTTCTTC.

The V gene is TRBV5-6, the J gene TRBJ1-2; perhaps TRBD1 as D (5 bases). CDR3 length: 16 amino acids. Germline CDR1 reads SGHDT; CDR2 reads YYEEEE. Trimming took 0 bases from V and 8 from J, leaving 20 bases between them. CDR3 nucleotides: TGTGCCAGCAGCTTGGGACGGCGGGGGATGACGGGGGGCTACACCTTC. This encodes CASSLGRRGMTGGYTF.

J is TRBJ2-5 and V is TRBV5-1; D not certain. The CDR3 spans 14 residues. V was trimmed by 2 bases and J by 0 bases, leaving 8 bases between them. The germline gives CDR1 SGHRS, CDR2 YFSETQ. The CDR3 here is CASSFWRYQETQYF. The CDR3 DNA reads as TGCGCCAGCAGCTTTTGGCGGTACCAAGAGACCCAGTACTTC.

The chain carries TRBV4-1 and TRBJ2-3; D possibly corresponds to TRBD1 (5 bases). V gave up 0 bases and J gave up 4 bases, with 14 bases separating them. The length of the CDR3 is 16 residues. Germline V lookup: CDR1 MGHRA, CDR2 YSYEKL. CDR3 DNA: TGCGCCAGCAGCCAAGAGGGGCAGGGATGGGCAGATACGCAGTATTTT. As protein: CASSQEGQGWADTQYF.

The chain employs TRBV6-1 and TRBJ1-4; TRBD1 is a possible D gene (5 bases). The CDR3 length is 14 residues. Trimming pared 5 bases from V and 8 bases from J, leaving 15 bases between. From germline, CDR1 is MNHNS and CDR2 SASEGT. In nucleotides, the CDR3 is TGTGCCAGCAGTTGGGGAGGGGCCGGCGAAAAACTGTTTTTT. Translating it yields CASSWGGAGEKLFF.

The chain recombines TRBV6-7 with TRBJ1-2, with TRBD1 matching over 9 bases. TRBV6-7 is noted as an ORF with a role that remains uncertain. V trimming: 5 bases; J trimming: 5 bases; junction bases outside the gene matches: 9. The CDR3 is 15 residues long. The CDR3 is CASSPGQGDHYGYTF. The CDR3 DNA follows: TGTGCCAGCAGTCCGGGACAGGGCGATCATTATGGCTACACCTTC.

This chain links TRBV6-4 with TRBJ1-1; D possibly corresponds to TRBD1 (5 bases). The CDR3 has 17 residues. Trimming left V 2 bases short and J 5 bases short, with 21 bases between. The germline gives CDR1 MRHNA, CDR2 SNTAGT. The chain's CDR3 is CASSDNRDRAGRTEAFF. The CDR3 region has the DNA TGTGCCAGCAGTGACAATAGGGATAGGGCAGGGCGAACTGAAGCTTTCTTT.

The chain carries TRBV19 and TRBJ2-5; possible D gene TRBD2, 6 bases. V was pared by 1 base and J by 5 bases, with 11 bases between. The CDR3 is made up of 14 amino acids. Germline CDR1 and CDR2: LNHDA and SQIVND (reference sequence). DNA of the CDR3: TGTGCCAGTAGTATAGGGAGGGTTTCCGAGACCCAGTACTTC. It specifies CASSIGRVSETQYF.

The gene calls are TRBV6-1 and TRBJ1-1; 8 positions match TRBD1. Germline CDR1 MNHNS, CDR2 SASEGT. The CDR3 sequence is 15 residues long. After removal of 5 bases from V and 4 bases from J, the junction contained 9 bases not matched to a gene. CDR3 bases: TGTGCCAGCAGTAAAAATCCTACAGGGGGCACTGAAGCTTTCTTT. Translation gives CASSKNPTGGTEAFF.